A single sample is the source of the 12 T cell receptor beta chains below, sequenced in a study of blood T cell repertoires in COVID-19. TCRdb keeps only in-frame clones here, not all; method: immunoSEQ multiplex PCR. The sample yields roughly 35,000 clones, around 73% seen once. Sequenced input: peripheral blood. Every receptor here comes from a man between 65 and 85 years old with acute or convalescent COVID-19.

The chain couples TRBV19 to TRBJ1-3; D possibly corresponds to TRBD1 (5 bases). V dropped 8 bases and J dropped 2 bases, with 19 bases sitting between them. CDR1 and CDR2 (germline): LNHDA, SQIVND (reference sequence). The CDR3 consists of 16 residues. The CDR3 sequence: CASDSFSAGTGNTIYF. The CDR3 DNA sequence: TGTGCCAGTGACAGTTTCTCCGCAGGGACTGGAAACACCATATATTTT.

The chain couples TRBV11-3 to TRBJ2-1, with no clear D. The germline CDR1 and CDR2 sequences are SGHNT and YENEEA. V was pared by 5 bases and J by 6 bases, with 14 bases between. This CDR3 contains 14 residues. CDR3 protein: CASSLSGPGNEQFF. DNA of the CDR3: TGTGCCAGCAGCCTTAGTGGGCCCGGCAATGAGCAGTTCTTC. Using reference TRBV11-3 and TRBJ2-1 for the parts outside the CDR3, the full variable domain is EAGVVQSPRYKIIEKKQPVAFWCNPISGHNTLYWYLQNLGQGPELLIRYENEEAVDDSQLPKDRFSAERLKGVDSTLKIQPAELGDSAVYLCASSLSGPGNEQFFGPGTRLTVL.

The chain links TRBV5-6 to TRBJ1-4; D is unresolved. The CDR3 covers 17 residues. Germline V gene data show CDR1 as SGHDT and CDR2 as YYEEEE. Between the trimmed V and J ends, which lost 0 bases and 1 base, there was a span of 13 bases. CDR3 sequence (DNA): TGTGCCAGCAGCTTGGCGTACCCAACTATAACTAATGAAAAACTGTTTTTT. Its protein product is CASSLAYPTITNEKLFF.

This chain uses TRBV5-1 with TRBJ2-2; 7 bases are shared with TRBD2. The CDR3 spans 16 residues. Trimming took 0 bases from V and 2 from J; bases not matched to a gene: 4. Germline values: CDR1 SGHRS, CDR2 YFSETQ. The CDR3 loop is CASSLDSGGNTGELFF. CDR3 sequence (DNA): TGCGCCAGCAGCTTGGATTCGGGGGGAAACACCGGGGAGCTGTTTTTT.

This clone was detected only once. The V gene is TRBV19, the J gene TRBJ1-1, with TRBD1 matching 7 bases. This CDR3 comprises 16 residues. Germline V CDR1 and CDR2: LNHDA, SQIVND (reference sequence). V was clipped by 3 bases and J by 4 bases; unmatched bases: 11. The CDR3 sequence: CASSILALRQGTEAFF. The CDR3 DNA reads TGTGCCAGTAGTATCCTCGCCCTGAGACAGGGCACTGAAGCTTTCTTT.

This clone has only a few counts. The chain links TRBV18 to TRBJ2-2; D unresolved. Trimming stripped 3 bases from V and 0 bases from J, with 8 bases between. Germline V gene lookup returns CDR1 KGHSH and CDR2 LQKENI. This CDR3 region has 15 residues. CDR3 protein: CASSPSGANTGELFF. As DNA, the CDR3 is TGTGCCAGCTCACCTTCCGGAGCGAACACCGGGGAGCTGTTTTTT. Based on the CDR3 plus reference TRBV18 and TRBJ2-2, the full variable domain is NAGVMQNPRHLVRRRGQEARLRCSPMKGHSHVYWYRQLPEEGLKFMVYLQKENIIDESGMPKERFSAEFPKEGPSILRIQQVVRGDSAAYFCASSPSGANTGELFFGEGSRLTVL.

This CDR3 is CATSDPNGLAGRDTQYF. CDR3 DNA sequence: TGTGCCACCAGTGACCCGAACGGACTAGCGGGTAGGGATACGCAGTATTTT. The rearrangement uses TRBV24-1 and TRBJ2-3; TRBD2 matches 11 bases. The CDR3 sequence is 17 residues long. J was trimmed by 6 bases and V by 4 bases; bases with no gene match: 11. Germline V gene data show CDR1 as KGHDR and CDR2 as SFDVKD.

The CDR3 DNA is TGTGCCAGCAGCGCCGACTTTTCGACAGGCTATGGCTACACCTTC. Translation: CASSADFSTGYGYTF. The rearrangement links TRBV9 to TRBJ1-2, with D possibly matching TRBD1 (6 bases). The CDR3 totals 15 residues. Looked up from germline, CDR1 is SGDLS and CDR2 is YYNGEE. The V and J ends lost 3 bases and 4 bases respectively, with 16 bases between them. The full variable domain, rest sourced from reference TRBV9 and TRBJ1-2, is DSGVTQTPKHLITATGQRVTLRCSPRSGDLSVYWYQQSLDQGLQFLIQYYNGEERAKGNILERFSAQQFPDLHSELNLSSLELGDSALYFCASSADFSTGYGYTFGSGTRLTVV.

The rearrangement joins TRBV24-1 to TRBJ2-1, with D unresolved. CDR1 and CDR2 (germline): KGHDR, SFDVKD. The V end lost 5 bases, the J end lost 4 bases, and 5 bases lay between the germline ends. The CDR3 runs 12 residues. The CDR3 DNA reads as TGTGCCACCAGTGCAGGTTACAATGAGCAGTTCTTC. Its translation: CATSAGYNEQFF.

The chain links TRBV3-1 (or the pseudogene TRBV3-2) to TRBJ2-3; 7 bases line up with TRBD2. This CDR3 has 16 residues. Germline loops: CDR1 LGHDT, CDR2 YNNKEL (reference sequence). The J segment lost 4 bases and the V segment lost 0 bases, leaving 7 bases of the junction unmatched. This CDR3 is CASSQEGGETADTQYF. DNA for the CDR3: TGTGCCAGCAGCCAAGAGGGGGGGGAAACGGCAGATACGCAGTATTTT.

This sequence joins TRBV19 and TRBJ1-1; TRBD1 agrees at 8 bases. This CDR3 region has 16 residues. V trimming: 2 bases; J trimming: 6 bases; junction bases outside the gene matches: 11. Per germline, CDR1 LNHDA and CDR2 SQIVND (reference sequence). In nucleotides, the CDR3 is TGTGCCAGTAGTATAAAGGGACAGGACTCCTTGGCTGAAGCTTTCTTT. Its translation is CASSIKGQDSLAEAFF.

J is TRBJ1-6 and V is TRBV7-9; 7 bases match TRBD1. CDR3 length: 14 residues. V lost 5 bases to trimming and J lost 6 bases; unmatched junction nucleotides: 4. Per germline, CDR1 SEHNR and CDR2 FQNEAQ (reference sequence). CDR3 coding DNA: TGTGCCAGCAGCAATCGACAGGGTAATTCACCCCTCCACTTT. The encoded protein is CASSNRQGNSPLHF.